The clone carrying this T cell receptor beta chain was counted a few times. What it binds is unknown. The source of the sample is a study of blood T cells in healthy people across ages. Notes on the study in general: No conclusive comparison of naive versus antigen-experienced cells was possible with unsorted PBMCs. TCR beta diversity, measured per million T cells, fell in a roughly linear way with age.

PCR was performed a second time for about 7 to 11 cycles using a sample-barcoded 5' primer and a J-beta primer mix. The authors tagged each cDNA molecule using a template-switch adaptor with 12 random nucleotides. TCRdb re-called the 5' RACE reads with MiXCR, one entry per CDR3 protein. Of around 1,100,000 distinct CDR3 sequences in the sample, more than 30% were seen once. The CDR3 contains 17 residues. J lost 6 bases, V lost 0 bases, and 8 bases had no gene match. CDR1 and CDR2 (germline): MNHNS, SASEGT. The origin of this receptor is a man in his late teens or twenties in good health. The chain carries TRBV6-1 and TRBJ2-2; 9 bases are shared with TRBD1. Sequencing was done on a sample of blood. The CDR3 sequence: CASSEAGDRVFAGELFF. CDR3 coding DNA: TGTGCCAGCAGTGAAGCTGGGGACAGGGTGTTCGCCGGGGAGCTGTTTTTT.